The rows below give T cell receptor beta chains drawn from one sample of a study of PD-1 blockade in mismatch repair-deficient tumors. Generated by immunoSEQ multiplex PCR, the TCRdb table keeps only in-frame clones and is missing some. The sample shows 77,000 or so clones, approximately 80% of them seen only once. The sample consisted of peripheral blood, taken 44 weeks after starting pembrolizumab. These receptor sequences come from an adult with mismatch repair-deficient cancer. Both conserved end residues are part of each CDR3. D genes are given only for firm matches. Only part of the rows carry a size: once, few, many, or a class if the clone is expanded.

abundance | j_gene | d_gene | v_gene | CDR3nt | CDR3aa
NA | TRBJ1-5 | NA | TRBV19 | TGTGCCAGTAGGCCCAGACAGGCCCGGGGGGTTCAGCCCCAGCATTTT | CASRPRQARGVQPQHF
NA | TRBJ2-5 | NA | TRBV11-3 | TGTGCCAGCAGCTTACTCGGTTACGGCCAAGAGACCCAGTACTTC | CASSLLGYGQETQYF
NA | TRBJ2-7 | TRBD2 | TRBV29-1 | TGCAGCGTTGAGGACCCCCTAGCGGCGCAGTACTTC | CSVEDPLAAQYF
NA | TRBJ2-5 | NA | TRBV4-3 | TGCGCCAGCAGCCAAGAGGATGGGTTTTCGGAGACCCAGTACTTC | CASSQEDGFSETQYF
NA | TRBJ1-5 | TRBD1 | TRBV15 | TGTGCCACCAGCAGGGGACAGCTCGGAAATCAGCCCCAGCATTTT | CATSRGQLGNQPQHF
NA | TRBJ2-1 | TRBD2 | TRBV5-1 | TGCGCCAGCAGCTTGGAGGCTAGCGGAACCCTCACCTACAATGAGCAGTTCTTC | CASSLEASGTLTYNEQFF
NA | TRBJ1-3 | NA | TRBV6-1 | TGTGCCAGCAGAGGCCTTGACAACTCTGGAAACACCATATATTTT | CASRGLDNSGNTIYF
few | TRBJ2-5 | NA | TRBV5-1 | TGCGCCAGCAGCTCTGGCAGGAGTCAAGAGACCCAGTACTTC | CASSSGRSQETQYF
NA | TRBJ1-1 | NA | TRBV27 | TGTGCCAGCAGTCTACGCGGACCAGCCCCTGAAGCTTTCTTT | CASSLRGPAPEAFF
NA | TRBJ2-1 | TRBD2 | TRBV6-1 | TGTGCCAGCCGTCTAGCGGGATCCCATGAGCAGTTCTTC | CASRLAGSHEQFF
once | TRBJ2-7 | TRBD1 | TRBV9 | TGTGCCAGCAGCGATAAACAGGGGGCGAGCTCCTACGAGCAGTACTTC | CASSDKQGASSYEQYF
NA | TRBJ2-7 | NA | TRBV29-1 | TGCAGCGTAATAAGGGGATCCGGTTACGAGCAGTACTTC | CSVIRGSGYEQYF
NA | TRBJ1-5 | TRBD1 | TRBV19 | TGTGCCAGTAGTATCCGGGACAGGGTCCCCAATCAGCCCCAGCATTTT | CASSIRDRVPNQPQHF
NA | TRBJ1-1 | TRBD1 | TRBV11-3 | TGTGCCAGCAGCTATCGGACAGGGGCGGTGAACACTGAAGCTTTCTTT | CASSYRTGAVNTEAFF
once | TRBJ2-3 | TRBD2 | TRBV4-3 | TGCGCCAGCAGCCAAGAATGGCGGGAGGCAGATACGCAGTATTTT | CASSQEWREADTQYF
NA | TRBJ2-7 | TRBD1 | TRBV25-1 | TGTGCCACTCAAGCTCGGGACAGGGGGTCCTACGAGCAGTACTTC | CATQARDRGSYEQYF
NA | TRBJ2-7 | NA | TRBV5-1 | TGCGCCAGCAGTTCTGGGTTGGGGCAAACCTACGAGCAGTACTTC | CASSSGLGQTYEQYF
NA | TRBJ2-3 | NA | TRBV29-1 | TGCAGCGTTGGATGGACACTTCAGGCAGATACGCAGTATTTT | CSVGWTLQADTQYF
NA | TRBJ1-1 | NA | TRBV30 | TGTGCCTGGAGTGTGCTCTTCTCCGGACAGAACACTGAAGCTTTCTTT | CAWSVLFSGQNTEAFF
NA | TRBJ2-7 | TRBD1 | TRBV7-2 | TGTGCCAGCAGCTTCGCGTTGCTACAGGGGCCAAGCTCCTACGAGCAGTACTTC | CASSFALLQGPSSYEQYF
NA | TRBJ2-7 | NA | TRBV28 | TGTGCCAGCAGCTCCCGGCGAGGGTGGGCTTACGAGCAGTACTTC | CASSSRRGWAYEQYF
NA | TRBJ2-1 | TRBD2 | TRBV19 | TGTGCCAGCGGGACTAGCGGGATGATTGAGCAGTTCTTC | CASGTSGMIEQFF
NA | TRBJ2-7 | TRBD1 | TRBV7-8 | TGTGCCAGCAGCCCACCGACAGGGGTCAACTACGAGCAGTACTTC | CASSPPTGVNYEQYF
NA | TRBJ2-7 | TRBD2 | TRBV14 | TGTGCCAGCAGCCAAGATCTTACCGGGGGGATAAGCTCCTACGAGCAGTACTTC | CASSQDLTGGISSYEQYF
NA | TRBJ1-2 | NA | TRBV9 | TGTGCCAGCAGCGCCCTAGGGATCGGTAACTATGGCTACACCTTC | CASSALGIGNYGYTF
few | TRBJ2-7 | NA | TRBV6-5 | TGTGCCAGCAGTCAAACAGGGACGGAGCAGTACTTC | CASSQTGTEQYF
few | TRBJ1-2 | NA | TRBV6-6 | TGTGCCAGCAGGAGTACAGCTAACTATGGCTACACCTTC | CASRSTANYGYTF
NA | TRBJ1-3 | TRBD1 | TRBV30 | TGTGCCTGGCAGCAGGGGGATTTCGGGAACACCATATATTTT | CAWQQGDFGNTIYF
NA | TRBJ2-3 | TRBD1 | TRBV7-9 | TGTGCCAGCAGCTTAGGGACAGGGTGGACAGATACGCAGTATTTT | CASSLGTGWTDTQYF
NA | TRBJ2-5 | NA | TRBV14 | TGTGCCAGCAGCCAAAGACCGGGAGAGACCCAGTACTTC | CASSQRPGETQYF
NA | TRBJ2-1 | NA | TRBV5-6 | TGTGCCAGCAGCTTGTGGGATGGGGTGGATGAGCAGTTCTTC | CASSLWDGVDEQFF
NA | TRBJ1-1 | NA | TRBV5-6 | TGTGCCAGCAGCCCCCAGGACTTGAACACTGAAGCTTTCTTT | CASSPQDLNTEAFF
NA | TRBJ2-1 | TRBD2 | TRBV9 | TGTGCCAGCAGCGTAGATGTGACTAGCGGGAGGAATGAGCAGTTCTTC | CASSVDVTSGRNEQFF
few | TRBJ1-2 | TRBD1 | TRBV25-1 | TGTGCCAGCAGTTTCGGGACAGGGGATGGCTACACCTTC | CASSFGTGDGYTF